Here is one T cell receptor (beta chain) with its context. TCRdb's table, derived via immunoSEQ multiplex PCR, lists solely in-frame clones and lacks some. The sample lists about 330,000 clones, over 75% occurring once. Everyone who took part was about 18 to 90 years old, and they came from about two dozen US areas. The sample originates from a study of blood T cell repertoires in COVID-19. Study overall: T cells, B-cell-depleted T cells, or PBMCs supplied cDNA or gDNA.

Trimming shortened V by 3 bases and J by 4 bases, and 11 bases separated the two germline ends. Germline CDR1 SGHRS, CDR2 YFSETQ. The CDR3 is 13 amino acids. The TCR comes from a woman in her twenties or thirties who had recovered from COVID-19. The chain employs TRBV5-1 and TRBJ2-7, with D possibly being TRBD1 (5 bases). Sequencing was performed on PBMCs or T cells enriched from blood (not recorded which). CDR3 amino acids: CASSWGLGYEQYF. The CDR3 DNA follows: TGCGCCAGCAGCTGGGGCCTCGGGTACGAGCAGTACTTC.